This T cell receptor beta chain was documented in a study of T cell responses to AZD1222 COVID-19 vaccine. Sequenced by immunoSEQ multiplex PCR; TCRdb stores in-frame clones only, minus some. Of about 150,000 clones listed, 70% to 90% are singletons. Trimming removed 1 base at V and 1 base at J, with 10 bases between. CDR1 and CDR2 from the germline V gene are MGHRA and YSYEKL. The CDR3 spans 16 residues. Only a few counts were recorded for this clone. This clonotype was obtained from an adult who received the AZD1222 COVID-19 vaccine. The chain joins TRBV4-1 to TRBJ1-4; the D gene is possibly TRBD1 (5 bases). This specimen was peripheral blood, taken 28 days after the second AZD1222 dose. Written as DNA, the CDR3 is TGCGCCAGCAGCCAAGCTGGGGGTGGAACTAATGAAAAACTGTTTTTT. Amino acid sequence: CASSQAGGGTNEKLFF.